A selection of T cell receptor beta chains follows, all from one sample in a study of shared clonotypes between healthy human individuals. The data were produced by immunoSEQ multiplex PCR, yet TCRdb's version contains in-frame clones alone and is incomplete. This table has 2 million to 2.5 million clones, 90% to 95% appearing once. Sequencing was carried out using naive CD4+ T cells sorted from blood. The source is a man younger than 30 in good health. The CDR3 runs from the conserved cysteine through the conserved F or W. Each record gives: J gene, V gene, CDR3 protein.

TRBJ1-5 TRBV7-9 CASSPEGVDQPQHF
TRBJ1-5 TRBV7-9 CASSLDRGKDRSNQPQHF
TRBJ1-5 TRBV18 CASSQQGALDQPQHF
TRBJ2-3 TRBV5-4 CASSFVTDTQYF
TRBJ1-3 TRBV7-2 CASSLAVGSSGNTIYF
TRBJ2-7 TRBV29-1 CSVGGRLSYEQYF
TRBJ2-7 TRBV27 CASTPGGKRTYEQYF
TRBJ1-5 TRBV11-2 CASSLDGLGNQPQHF
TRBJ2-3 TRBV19 CASSFGQIGDTQYF
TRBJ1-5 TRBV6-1 CASRKTGLSNQPQHF
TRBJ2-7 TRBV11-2 CASSLLSGGLTYEQYF
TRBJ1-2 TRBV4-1 CASSPPLGGYTF
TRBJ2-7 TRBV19 CASSPDKGSGEQYF
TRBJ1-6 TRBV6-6 CASSSRNFNSPLHF
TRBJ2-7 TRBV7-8 CASSRKTSGTIYEQYF
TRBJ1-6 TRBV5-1 CASSLEGGRSPLHF
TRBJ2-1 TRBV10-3 CAISELDAYNEQFF